The 25 T cell receptor beta chains below all came from one sample that was sequenced in a study of blood T cell repertoires in COVID-19. Method: immunoSEQ multiplex PCR; TCRdb's copy keeps in-frame clones and lacks some. This sample has almost 200,000 clones; roughly 80% occur once, and the top ten carry 0.85% to 0.95%. Specimen: peripheral blood. The receptor source for this set is a man aged 60-69 years with COVID-19, enrolled during active disease.

The genes are TRBV4-1 and TRBJ2-7; 11 positions agree with TRBD2. With 3 bases clipped from V and 0 bases from J, the junction kept 1 base outside the gene matches. The CDR3 has 15 amino acids. Germline V gives CDR1 MGHRA, CDR2 YSYEKL. The CDR3 spells CASSQGLAVSYEQYF. The CDR3 DNA follows: TGCGCCAGCAGCCAGGGACTAGCGGTCTCCTACGAGCAGTACTTC.

Only one count was recorded for this clone. CDR3 in amino acids: CATRGSLSGYGYTF. The CDR3 DNA sequence: TGTGCCACCCGCGGGAGCCTTTCAGGATATGGCTACACCTTC. The V call is TRBV24-1, the J call TRBJ1-2; D unresolved. Trimming removed 9 bases at V and 5 bases at J, with 18 bases between. The V gene's germline CDR1 is KGHDR and CDR2 SFDVKD. There are 14 residues in the CDR3.

This rearrangement joins TRBV9 to TRBJ2-1; 10 bases line up with TRBD2. The germline V gene encodes CDR1 SGDLS and CDR2 YYNGEE. The V gene end was trimmed by 0 bases and the J gene end by 4 bases; junction bases not matched to a gene: 7. CDR3 length: 17 amino acids. The CDR3, as DNA: TGTGCCAGCAGCGTAGGCGAGCGGGAGGGCCGGTACAATGAGCAGTTCTTC. Protein sequence: CASSVGEREGRYNEQFF.

The CDR3 region has the DNA TGTGCCTCCTCGGCGCGGGGGATGAACACTGAAGCTTTCTTT. It translates to CASSARGMNTEAFF. The chain joins TRBV10-3 to TRBJ1-1; possibly TRBD1 for D (5 bases). Per germline, CDR1 ENHRY and CDR2 SYGVKD. This CDR3 is built from 14 residues. The ends were cut back, 11 bases at V and 0 bases at J, with 16 bases in the middle.

This clone has more than one count but fewer than ten. The chain recombines TRBV29-1 with TRBJ2-6; TRBD1 matches at 8 bases. V shed 6 bases and J 5 bases; nucleotides not matched to a gene: 6. Germline CDR1 is SQVTM and CDR2 is ANQGSEA. This CDR3 is built from 14 residues. CDR3 in DNA: TGCAGCGTCTTACAGGGGGACAGGGCCAACGTCCTGACTTTC. Encoded protein: CSVLQGDRANVLTF.

The chain combines TRBV29-1 with TRBJ1-2, with TRBD1 matching over 7 bases. The germline V gene encodes CDR1 SQVTM and CDR2 ANQGSEA. This CDR3 is 13 amino acids long. The junction had 12 bases not matched to a gene; V was cut back by 7 bases and J by 7 bases. In DNA form, the CDR3 reads TGCAGCGCCGCCGATCGACAGGGATTTGGCTACACCTTC. It specifies CSAADRQGFGYTF.

The rearrangement uses TRBV19 and TRBJ2-3; a weak D match, TRBD2 (5 bases). The CDR3 is made up of 14 amino acids. Trimming removed 7 bases at V and 3 bases at J, with 14 bases between. The V gene's germline CDR1 is LNHDA and CDR2 SQIVND (reference sequence). DNA of the CDR3: TGTGCCAGTAAAGAGGGCAAGTTTACAGATACGCAGTATTTT. The encoded protein is CASKEGKFTDTQYF.

This sequence joins TRBV4-1 and TRBJ1-1; 7 bases align to TRBD1. The CDR3 runs to 15 residues. Germline V gene sequence: CDR1 MGHRA, CDR2 YSYEKL. V was clipped by 4 bases and J by 3 bases; unmatched bases: 8. The CDR3 bases are TGCGCCAGCAGCCGTCGATGGGACAGCGACACTGAAGCTTTCTTT. Translating it yields CASSRRWDSDTEAFF.

This clone was seen just once. The chain links TRBV7-2 to TRBJ1-2; D might be TRBD1 (5 bases). Between the trimmed V and J ends, which lost 7 bases and 0 bases, there was a span of 12 bases. The CDR3 covers 14 residues. Germline V gives CDR1 SGHTA, CDR2 FQGNSA. The CDR3 loop reads CASNLLGPNYGYTF. The CDR3 DNA reads as TGTGCCAGCAACCTCTTGGGGCCTAACTATGGCTACACCTTC.

This CDR3 is CASRTGLYTEAFF. The CDR3 DNA follows: TGTGCCAGTAGAACAGGATTGTACACTGAAGCTTTCTTT. This chain uses TRBV19 with TRBJ1-1; tentative D call: TRBD1 (5 bases). Between the trimmed V and J ends, which lost 6 bases and 3 bases, there was a span of 11 bases. The CDR3 has 13 amino acids. Germline V gene lookup returns CDR1 LNHDA and CDR2 SQIVND (reference sequence).

The J gene is TRBJ1-2, the V gene TRBV5-6; 9 bases are shared with TRBD1. Trimming took 4 bases from V and 2 from J; bases not matched to a gene: 12. Per germline, CDR1 SGHDT and CDR2 YYEEEE. The CDR3 contains 17 residues. This CDR3 reads CASSPGPQGAGNYGYTF. DNA for the CDR3: TGTGCCAGCAGCCCGGGTCCACAGGGGGCAGGAAACTATGGCTACACCTTC. Together with reference TRBV5-6 and TRBJ1-2, the CDR3 gives the full variable domain: DAGVTQSPTHLIKTRGQQVTLRCSPKSGHDTVSWYQQALGQGPQFIFQYYEEEERQRGNFPDRFSGHQFPNYSSELNVNALLLGDSALYLCASSPGPQGAGNYGYTFGSGTRLTVV.

The chain is built from TRBV3-1 (or the pseudogene TRBV3-2) and TRBJ1-6, with TRBD1 identical over 10 bases. The CDR3 contains 15 residues. CDR1 and CDR2 (germline): LGHDT, YNNKEL (reference sequence). The J segment lost 7 bases and the V segment lost 1 base, leaving 1 base of the junction unmatched. CDR3 sequence reads: CASSQGQGANSPLHF. The CDR3 DNA is TGTGCCAGCAGCCAAGGACAGGGGGCAAATTCACCCCTCCACTTT.

The chain has TRBV18 and TRBJ2-2, with 10 bases that match TRBD2. The CDR3 has 18 amino acids. V gave up 3 bases and J gave up 0 bases; unmatched junction bases: 7. CDR1 and CDR2 from the germline V gene are KGHSH and LQKENI. Here the CDR3 reads CASSPRTLAGANTGELFF. CDR3 nucleotides: TGTGCCAGCTCACCCCGCACCCTAGCGGGAGCGAACACCGGGGAGCTGTTTTTT.

The chain joins TRBV4-1 to TRBJ1-2, with D tentatively TRBD1 (6 bases). CDR1 and CDR2 (germline): MGHRA, YSYEKL. CDR3 length equals 17 residues. V was cut by 3 bases and J by 0 bases, with 17 bases left in between. CDR3 DNA: TGCGCCAGCAGCCAGAGGGGGAGTATGTCAGCTAACTATGGCTACACCTTC. Its translation: CASSQRGSMSANYGYTF.

This clone was picked up a small number of times. The chain couples TRBV19 to TRBJ2-2; a weak D match, TRBD2 (5 bases). The V end was cut by 4 bases, the J end by 6 bases, with 12 bases between. The CDR3 is 14 amino acids. Looked up from germline, CDR1 is LNHDA and CDR2 is SQIVND (reference sequence). The CDR3 DNA reads TGTGCCAGTAGTAGCGGGCAGGAGGCCGGGGAGCTGTTTTTT. Protein product: CASSSGQEAGELFF.

The chain joins TRBV4-2 to TRBJ2-2; perhaps TRBD1 as D (6 bases). Germline lookup yields CDR1 LGHNA and CDR2 YNFKEQ. This CDR3 spans 16 amino acids. The V end was cut by 1 base, the J end by 4 bases, with 13 bases between. CDR3 sequence reads: CASSQGQGRSTGELFF. CDR3 in DNA: TGTGCCAGCAGCCAAGGCCAGGGGCGTAGCACCGGGGAGCTGTTTTTT.

V is TRBV21-1 and J is TRBJ1-4; the table's D gene call, TRBD1, was not cross checked with the DNA. TRBV21-1 has pseudogene status. The CDR3 has 15 amino acids. CDR3 amino acids: CASSLNGTEGEKLFF. CDR3 in DNA: TGTGCCAGCAGCTTAAACGGGACAGAGGGTGAAAAACTGTTTTTT.

V gene TRBV7-3 combines with J gene TRBJ2-7; 10 nucleotides line up with TRBD1. J was trimmed by 4 bases and V by 0 bases; bases with no gene match: 6. Looked up from germline, CDR1 is SGHTA and CDR2 is FQGTGA. The CDR3 spans 16 residues. CDR3 sequence reads: CASSLTGTGAKYEQYF. For the CDR3, the DNA is TGTGCCAGCAGCTTAACCGGGACAGGGGCGAAGTACGAGCAGTACTTC. The full variable domain, with the rest looked up from reference TRBV7-3 and TRBJ2-7, is GAGVSQTPSNKVTEKGKYVELRCDPISGHTALYWYRQSLGQGPEFLIYFQGTGAADDSGLPNDRFFAVRPEGSVSTLKIQRTERGDSAVYLCASSLTGTGAKYEQYFGPGTRLTVT.

The chain employs TRBV18 and TRBJ2-2, with 8 positions matching TRBD1. In germline, CDR1 is KGHSH, CDR2 LQKENI. The CDR3 runs 17 residues. V was clipped by 2 bases and J by 6 bases; unmatched bases: 11. The CDR3 loop is CASSPDFGQGVSGELFF. In nucleotides, the CDR3 is TGTGCCAGCTCACCAGATTTCGGACAGGGAGTGTCCGGGGAGCTGTTTTTT. The whole variable domain, filled in from reference TRBV18 and TRBJ2-2, reads NAGVMQNPRHLVRRRGQEARLRCSPMKGHSHVYWYRQLPEEGLKFMVYLQKENIIDESGMPKERFSAEFPKEGPSILRIQQVVRGDSAAYFCASSPDFGQGVSGELFFGEGSRLTVL.

This rearrangement joins TRBV4-2 to TRBJ2-1, with TRBD2 identical over 9 bases. Germline CDR1 LGHNA, CDR2 YNFKEQ. This CDR3 has 15 residues. Germline trimming cut 1 base from V and 8 bases from J; bases unmatched to any gene: 6. CDR3 in amino acids: CASSQGLAAGDEQFF. CDR3 DNA sequence: TGTGCCAGCAGCCAAGGACTAGCGGCGGGGGATGAGCAGTTCTTC.

The CDR3 coding sequence is TGTGCCAGCAGCTTAGAGACAGGGAATCAGCCCCAGCATTTT. Translating it yields CASSLETGNQPQHF. The rearrangement links TRBV7-9 to TRBJ1-5, with 7 bases lining up with TRBD1. The J segment lost 4 bases and the V segment lost 1 base, leaving 1 base of the junction unmatched. This CDR3 has 14 residues. The germline gives CDR1 SEHNR, CDR2 FQNEAQ (reference sequence).

The rearrangement joins TRBV7-2 to TRBJ1-1; no clear D gene. V dropped 3 bases and J dropped 5 bases, with 4 bases sitting between them. Looked up from germline, CDR1 is SGHTA and CDR2 is FQGNSA. This CDR3 spans 11 amino acids. CDR3 loop: CASSFRTEAFF. CDR3 sequence (DNA): TGTGCCAGCAGCTTCCGGACTGAAGCTTTCTTT.

The V call is TRBV4-3, the J call TRBJ1-3, with 9 bases lining up with TRBD1. Germline values: CDR1 LGHNA, CDR2 YSLEER. The V gene end was trimmed by 5 bases and the J gene end by 4 bases; junction bases not matched to a gene: 6. The CDR3 contains 15 residues. The CDR3 nucleotides are TGCGCCAGCAGCTCCCGGGACAGGGCGGGAAACACCATATATTTT. It yields the protein CASSSRDRAGNTIYF.

Only a few counts were recorded for this clone. The V and J genes are TRBV12-3 or TRBV12-4 and TRBJ1-5, with D unresolved. The V end was cut by 6 bases, the J end by 0 bases, with 3 bases between. The CDR3 contains 12 residues. For the CDR3, the DNA is TGTGCCAGCAGGTATAGCAATCAGCCCCAGCATTTT. Amino acid sequence: CASRYSNQPQHF.

V is TRBV5-1 and J is TRBJ2-1; D is possibly TRBD2 (6 bases). Looked up from germline, CDR1 is SGHRS and CDR2 is YFSETQ. Between the trimmed V and J ends, which lost 4 bases and 7 bases, there was a span of 9 bases. The CDR3 contains 12 residues. The CDR3 loop reads CASSPGENEQFF. The CDR3 bases are TGCGCCAGCAGCCCGGGGGAGAATGAGCAGTTCTTC.